This is a list of T cell receptor beta chains from one sample in a study of cytomegalovirus exposure and HLA in healthy donors. Produced via immunoSEQ multiplex PCR; TCRdb's table is partial and in-frame only. This sample has about 170,000 clones, with around 80% found just once. Sample: PBMCs. These receptors were obtained from a woman in her fifties or sixties in good health and CMV-seropositive. Both conserved end residues are part of each CDR3. The D gene is left open where the match is weak. Size values are once, few and many counts, or a class for expanded clones, and some rows have none.

D gene: .; V gene: TRBV10-3; clone size: .; J gene: TRBJ2-5; CDR3 DNA: TGTGCCATCAGTGATTCGGGAGATCAAGAGACCCAGTACTTC; CDR3 protein: CAISDSGDQETQYF
D gene: TRBD1; V gene: TRBV7-8; clone size: once; J gene: TRBJ2-6; CDR3 DNA: TGTGCCAGCAGCTTATGGCAGGGGGCAGGCGGGGCCAACGTCCTGACTTTC; CDR3 protein: CASSLWQGAGGANVLTF
D gene: .; V gene: TRBV14; clone size: .; J gene: TRBJ1-1; CDR3 DNA: TGTGCCAGCAGCCAATATCCCACTGAAGCTTTCTTT; CDR3 protein: CASSQYPTEAFF
D gene: TRBD2; V gene: TRBV5-1; clone size: few; J gene: TRBJ2-7; CDR3 DNA: TGCGCCAGCAGCTTGGATGGTAGCGGGGGGGACTTC; CDR3 protein: CASSLDGSGGDF
D gene: TRBD2; V gene: TRBV7-3; clone size: .; J gene: TRBJ2-3; CDR3 DNA: TGTGCCAGCAGCTTAACGGACAGCGGGGGTTACACAGATACGCAGTATTTT; CDR3 protein: CASSLTDSGGYTDTQYF
D gene: .; V gene: TRBV6-6; clone size: .; J gene: TRBJ2-1; CDR3 DNA: TGTGCCAGCAGCCACGGCTTGGGGCCGAGGAGCGATGAGCAGTTCTTC; CDR3 protein: CASSHGLGPRSDEQFF
D gene: .; V gene: TRBV7-3; clone size: .; J gene: TRBJ2-2; CDR3 DNA: TGTGCCAGCAGCCAAAGGGCGACAGATAACACCGGGGAGCTGTTTTTT; CDR3 protein: CASSQRATDNTGELFF
D gene: .; V gene: TRBV6-1; clone size: .; J gene: TRBJ1-1; CDR3 DNA: TGTGCCAGCAGTGCAAGACCAGGGTACTCTGAAGCTTTCTTT; CDR3 protein: CASSARPGYSEAFF
D gene: .; V gene: TRBV9; clone size: few; J gene: TRBJ1-1; CDR3 DNA: TGTGCCAGCAGCGTAGGGGCCTCCACAGGGTATACTGAAGCTTTCTTT; CDR3 protein: CASSVGASTGYTEAFF
D gene: .; V gene: TRBV5-1; clone size: .; J gene: TRBJ2-2; CDR3 DNA: TGCGCCAGCAGCCTGGCCCCTTCGGCGAACACCGGGGAGCTGTTTTTT; CDR3 protein: CASSLAPSANTGELFF